The clone carrying this T cell receptor (beta chain) has a handful of counts. Antigen specificity is unknown. CDR3 size: 17 residues. Germline assignment: CDR1 SGHTA and CDR2 FQGTGA. Losses at the gene ends were 4 bases for V and 4 bases for J; bases not matched to a gene: 9. Via MiXCR, TCRdb re-called the reads, giving one row per CDR3 protein. The repertoire holds approximately 730,000 distinct CDR3 sequences, with 29% as singletons. This sample is drawn from a study of T cell repertoires in cytomegalovirus infection. Overall study context: The authors relied on CMV epitopes, both recently identified HLA-C-restricted and well-studied HLA-B-restricted. General study findings and limits: HLA-C-restricted CMV clonotypes gave the most frequent clonotype in two of eight donors. There were carriers of CMV plus the relevant HLA, and cumulative public TCR beta family frequency identified them.

The sample consisted of cultured CD8+ T cells from PBMCs, taken from culture after CMV antigen stimulation. The chain is built from TRBV7-3 and TRBJ2-6; 8 nucleotides agree with TRBD1. This clonotype originated in a human donor in good health (CMV status not recorded). Some clones in this sample may be carry-over from other donors' samples. The CDR3 reads CASSSGLTGVGANVLTF. As DNA, the CDR3 is TGTGCCAGCAGCTCGGGACTGACAGGGGTGGGGGCCAACGTCCTGACTTTC.